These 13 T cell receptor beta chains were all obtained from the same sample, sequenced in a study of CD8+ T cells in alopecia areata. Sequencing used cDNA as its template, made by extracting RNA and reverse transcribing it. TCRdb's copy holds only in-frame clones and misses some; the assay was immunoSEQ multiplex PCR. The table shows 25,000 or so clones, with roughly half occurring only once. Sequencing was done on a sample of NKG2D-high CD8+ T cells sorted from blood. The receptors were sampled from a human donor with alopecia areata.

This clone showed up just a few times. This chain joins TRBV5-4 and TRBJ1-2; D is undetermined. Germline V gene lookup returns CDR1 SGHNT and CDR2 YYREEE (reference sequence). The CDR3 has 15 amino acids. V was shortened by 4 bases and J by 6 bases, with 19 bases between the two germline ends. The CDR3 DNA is TGTGCCAGCAGCCAAGAGATCGCCGAGGAGGATGGCTACACCTTC. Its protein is CASSQEIAEEDGYTF. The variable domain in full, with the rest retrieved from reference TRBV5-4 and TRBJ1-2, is ETGVTQSPTHLIKTRGQQVTLRCSSQSGHNTVSWYQQALGQGPQFIFQYYREEENGRGNFPPRFSGLQFPNYSSELNVNALELDDSALYLCASSQEIAEEDGYTFGSGTRLTVV.

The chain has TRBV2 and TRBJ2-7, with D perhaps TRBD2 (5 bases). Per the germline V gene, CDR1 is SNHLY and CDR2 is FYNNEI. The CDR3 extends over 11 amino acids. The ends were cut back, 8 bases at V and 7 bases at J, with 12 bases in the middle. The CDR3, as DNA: TGTGCCAGCGAAGCGGCGAGGGAGCAGTACTTC. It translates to CASEAAREQYF.

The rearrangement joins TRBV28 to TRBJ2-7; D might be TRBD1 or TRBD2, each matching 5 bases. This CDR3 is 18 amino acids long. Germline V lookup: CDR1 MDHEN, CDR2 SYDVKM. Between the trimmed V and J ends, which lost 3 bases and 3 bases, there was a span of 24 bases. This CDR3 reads CASSFPLPTGPLDYEQYF. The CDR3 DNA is TGTGCCAGCAGTTTCCCATTACCCACGGGGCCCCTAGACTACGAGCAGTACTTC.

The CDR3 here is CASNGGSEAFF. The CDR3 DNA is TGTGCCTCCAACGGGGGCTCTGAAGCTTTCTTT. V and J are TRBV2 and TRBJ1-1; possibly TRBD1 for D (6 bases). The CDR3 runs to 11 residues. V shed 11 bases and J shed 6 bases, with 13 bases lying between them. The germline V gene encodes CDR1 SNHLY and CDR2 FYNNEI.

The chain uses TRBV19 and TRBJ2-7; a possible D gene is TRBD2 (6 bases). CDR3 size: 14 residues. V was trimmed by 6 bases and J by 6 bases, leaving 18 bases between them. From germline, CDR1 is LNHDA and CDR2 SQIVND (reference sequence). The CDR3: CASSPRDSPTEQYF. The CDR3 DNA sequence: TGTGCCAGTAGCCCTCGGGACTCCCCCACCGAGCAGTACTTC.

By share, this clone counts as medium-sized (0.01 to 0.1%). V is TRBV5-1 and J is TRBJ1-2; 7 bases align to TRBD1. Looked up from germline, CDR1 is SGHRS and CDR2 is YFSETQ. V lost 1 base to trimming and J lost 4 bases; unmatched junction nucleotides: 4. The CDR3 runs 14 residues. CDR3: CASSLSGQAYGYTF. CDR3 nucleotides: TGCGCCAGCAGCTTGTCTGGACAGGCCTATGGCTACACCTTC.

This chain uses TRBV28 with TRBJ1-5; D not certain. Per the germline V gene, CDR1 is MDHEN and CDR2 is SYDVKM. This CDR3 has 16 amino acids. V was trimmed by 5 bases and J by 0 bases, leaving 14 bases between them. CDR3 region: CASSRPSSYSNQPQHF. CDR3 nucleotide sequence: TGTGCCAGCAGTCGCCCTTCGAGTTATAGCAATCAGCCCCAGCATTTT.

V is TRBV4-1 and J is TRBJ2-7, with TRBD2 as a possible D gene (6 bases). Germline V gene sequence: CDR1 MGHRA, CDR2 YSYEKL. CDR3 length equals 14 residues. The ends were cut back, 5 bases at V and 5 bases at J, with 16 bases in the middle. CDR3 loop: CASSTGGAHHEQYF. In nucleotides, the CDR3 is TGCGCCAGCAGCACCGGCGGGGCCCATCACGAGCAGTACTTC.

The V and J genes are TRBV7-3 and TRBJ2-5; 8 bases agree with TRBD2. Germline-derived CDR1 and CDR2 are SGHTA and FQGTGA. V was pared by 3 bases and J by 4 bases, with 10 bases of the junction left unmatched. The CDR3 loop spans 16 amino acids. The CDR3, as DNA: TGTGCCAGCAGCTTTGCTGCGGGAGGTCCGTTAGAGACCCAGTACTTC. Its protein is CASSFAAGGPLETQYF.

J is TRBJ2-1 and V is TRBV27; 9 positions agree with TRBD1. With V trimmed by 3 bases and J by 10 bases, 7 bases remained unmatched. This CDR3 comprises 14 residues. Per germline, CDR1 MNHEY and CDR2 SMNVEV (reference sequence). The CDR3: CASSLRTGADEQFF. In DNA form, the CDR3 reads TGTGCCAGCAGTTTGCGGACAGGGGCGGACGAGCAGTTCTTC.

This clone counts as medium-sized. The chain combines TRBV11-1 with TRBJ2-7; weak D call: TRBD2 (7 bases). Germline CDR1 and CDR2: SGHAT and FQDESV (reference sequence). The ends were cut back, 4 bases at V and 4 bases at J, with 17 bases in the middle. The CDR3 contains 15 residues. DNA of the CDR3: TGTGCCAGCAGCTACGGACGGGGGGCCGGGTACGAGCAGTACTTC. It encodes CASSYGRGAGYEQYF.

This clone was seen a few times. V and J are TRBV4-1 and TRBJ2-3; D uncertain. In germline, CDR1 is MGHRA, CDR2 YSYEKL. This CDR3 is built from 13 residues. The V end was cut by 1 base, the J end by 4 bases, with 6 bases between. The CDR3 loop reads CASSQGRSDTQYF. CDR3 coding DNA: TGCGCCAGCAGCCAAGGTCGGTCAGATACGCAGTATTTT.

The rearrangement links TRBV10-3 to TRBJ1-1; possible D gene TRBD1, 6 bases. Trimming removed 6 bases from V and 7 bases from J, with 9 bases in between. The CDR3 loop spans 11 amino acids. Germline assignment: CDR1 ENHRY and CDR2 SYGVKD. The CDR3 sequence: CAIRGQGEAFF. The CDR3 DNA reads TGTGCCATCAGGGGACAAGGTGAAGCTTTCTTT.